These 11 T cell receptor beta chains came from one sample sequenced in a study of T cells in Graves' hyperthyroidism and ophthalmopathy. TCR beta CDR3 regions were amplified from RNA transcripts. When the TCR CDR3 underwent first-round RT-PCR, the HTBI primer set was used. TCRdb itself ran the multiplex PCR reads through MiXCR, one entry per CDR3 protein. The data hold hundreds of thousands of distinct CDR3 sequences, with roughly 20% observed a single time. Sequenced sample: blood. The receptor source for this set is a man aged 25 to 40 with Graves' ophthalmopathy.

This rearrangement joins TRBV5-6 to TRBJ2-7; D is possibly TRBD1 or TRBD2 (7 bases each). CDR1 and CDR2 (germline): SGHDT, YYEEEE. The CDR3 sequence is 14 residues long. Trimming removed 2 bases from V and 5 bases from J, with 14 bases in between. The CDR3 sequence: CASSFRGGRNEQYF. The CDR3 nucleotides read TGTGCCAGCAGCTTCAGGGGGGGCCGGAACGAGCAGTACTTC. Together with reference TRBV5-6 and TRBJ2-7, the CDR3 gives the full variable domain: DAGVTQSPTHLIKTRGQQVTLRCSPKSGHDTVSWYQQALGQGPQFIFQYYEEEERQRGNFPDRFSGHQFPNYSSELNVNALLLGDSALYLCASSFRGGRNEQYFGPGTRLTVT.

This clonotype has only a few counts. The CDR3 sequence is CAISDGGSNTGELFF. The CDR3 nucleotides read TGTGCCATCAGTGATGGGGGGTCGAACACCGGGGAGCTGTTTTTT. This chain connects TRBV10-3 to TRBJ2-2, with D perhaps matching TRBD2 (6 bases). Germline V gene lookup returns CDR1 ENHRY and CDR2 SYGVKD. CDR3 size: 15 residues. The V end lost 3 bases, the J end lost 0 bases, and 8 bases lay between the germline ends.

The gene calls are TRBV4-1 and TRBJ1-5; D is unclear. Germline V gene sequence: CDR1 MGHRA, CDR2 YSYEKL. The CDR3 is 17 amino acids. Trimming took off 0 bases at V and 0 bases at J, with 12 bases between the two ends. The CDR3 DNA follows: TGCGCCAGCAGCCAAGAGGGGAGTTTAGATAGCAATCAGCCCCAGCATTTT. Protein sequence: CASSQEGSLDSNQPQHF.

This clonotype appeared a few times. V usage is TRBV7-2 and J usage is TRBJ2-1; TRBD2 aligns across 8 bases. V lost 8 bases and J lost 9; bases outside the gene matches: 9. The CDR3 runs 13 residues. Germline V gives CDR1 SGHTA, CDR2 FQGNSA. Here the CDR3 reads CASGSSGLVEQFF. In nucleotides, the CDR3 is TGTGCCAGCGGCTCTAGCGGGTTGGTTGAGCAGTTCTTC.

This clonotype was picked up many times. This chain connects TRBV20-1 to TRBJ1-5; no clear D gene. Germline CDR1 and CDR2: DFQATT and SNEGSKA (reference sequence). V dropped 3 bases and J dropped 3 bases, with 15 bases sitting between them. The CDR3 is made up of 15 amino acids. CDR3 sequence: CSASNPGGINQPQHF. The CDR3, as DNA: TGCAGTGCTAGCAACCCCGGAGGGATCAATCAGCCCCAGCATTTT.

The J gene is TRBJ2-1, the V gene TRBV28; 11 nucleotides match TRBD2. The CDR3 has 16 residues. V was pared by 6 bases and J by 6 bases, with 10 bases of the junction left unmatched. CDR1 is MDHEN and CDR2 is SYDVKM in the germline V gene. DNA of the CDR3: TGTGCCAGCAGCCGCGACCTAGCGGGAGGTCCCAATGAGCAGTTCTTC. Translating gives CASSRDLAGGPNEQFF.

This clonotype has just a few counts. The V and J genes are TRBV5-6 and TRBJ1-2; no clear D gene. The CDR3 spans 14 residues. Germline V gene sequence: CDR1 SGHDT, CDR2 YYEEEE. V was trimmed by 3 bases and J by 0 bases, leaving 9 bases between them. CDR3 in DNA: TGTGCCAGCAGCTCTACGTCTCCTAACTATGGCTACACCTTC. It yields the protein CASSSTSPNYGYTF.

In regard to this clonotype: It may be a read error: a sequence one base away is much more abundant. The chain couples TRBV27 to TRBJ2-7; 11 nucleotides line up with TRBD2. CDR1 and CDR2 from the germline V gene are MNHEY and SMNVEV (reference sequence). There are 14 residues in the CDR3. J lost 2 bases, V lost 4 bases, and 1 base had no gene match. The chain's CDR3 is CASSSSGRTYEQYF. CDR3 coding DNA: TGTGCCAGCAGTTCTAGCGGGAGGACCTACGAGCAGTACTTC.

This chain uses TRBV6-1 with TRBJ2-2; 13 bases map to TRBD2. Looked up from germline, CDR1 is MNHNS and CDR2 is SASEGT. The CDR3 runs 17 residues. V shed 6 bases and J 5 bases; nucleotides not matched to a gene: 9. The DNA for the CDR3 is TGTGCCAGCAGAACCGGACTAGCGGGAGAATCAACCGGGGAGCTGTTTTTT. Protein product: CASRTGLAGESTGELFF.

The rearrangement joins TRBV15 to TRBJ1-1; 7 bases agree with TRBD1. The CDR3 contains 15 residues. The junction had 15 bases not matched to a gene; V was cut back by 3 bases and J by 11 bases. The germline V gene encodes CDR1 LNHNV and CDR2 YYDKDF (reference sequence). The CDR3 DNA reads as TGTGCCACCAGCAGGTCCGACAGGGATGGAGAGAAGGCTTTCTTT. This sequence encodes CATSRSDRDGEKAFF. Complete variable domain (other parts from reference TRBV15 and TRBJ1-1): DAMVIQNPRYQVTQFGKPVTLSCSQTLNHNVMYWYQQKSSQAPKLLFHYYDKDFNNEADTPDNFQSRRPNTSFCFLDIRSPGLGDTAMYLCATSRSDRDGEKAFFGQGTRLTVV.

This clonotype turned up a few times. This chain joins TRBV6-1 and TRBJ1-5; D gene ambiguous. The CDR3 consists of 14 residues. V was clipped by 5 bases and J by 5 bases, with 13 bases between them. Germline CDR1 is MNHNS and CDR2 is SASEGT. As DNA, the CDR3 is TGTGCCAGCAGTTTATCTGGATTCCATCAGCCCCAGCATTTT. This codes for CASSLSGFHQPQHF.